Shown below are 8 T cell receptor beta chains from a single sample sequenced in a study of blood T cell repertoires in COVID-19. Clones were sequenced by immunoSEQ multiplex PCR, and TCRdb holds only the in-frame ones, with some missing. The data hold approximately 94,000 clones, with around nine tenths observed a single time. Source material: peripheral blood. These TCRs come from a woman between 45 and 60 years old in a cohort sampled during active COVID-19.

The chain has TRBV5-1 and TRBJ2-1, with 13 bases matching TRBD2. Germline V gene data show CDR1 as SGHRS and CDR2 as YFSETQ. The CDR3 totals 16 residues. J was trimmed by 10 bases and V by 0 bases; bases with no gene match: 7. CDR3 sequence: CASSLGAAGLAGEQFF. In nucleotides, the CDR3 is TGCGCCAGCAGCTTGGGGGCGGCGGGACTAGCGGGAGAGCAGTTCTTC.

This chain links TRBV7-2 with TRBJ2-7, with D possibly being TRBD1 (6 bases). Germline loops: CDR1 SGHTA, CDR2 FQGNSA. With 5 bases removed from V and 0 bases from J, the gap between germline ends came to 14 bases. The CDR3 runs to 15 residues. The CDR3 here is CASSPSPGHSYEQYF. The DNA of the CDR3 is TGTGCCAGCAGCCCAAGTCCGGGACACTCCTACGAGCAGTACTTC.

A single count supports this clone. The chain joins TRBV11-3 to TRBJ2-3; D might be TRBD1 (5 bases). This CDR3 comprises 15 residues. Per germline, CDR1 SGHNT and CDR2 YENEEA. The V and J ends lost 5 bases and 4 bases respectively, with 16 bases between them. The CDR3 DNA is TGTGCCAGCAGCCCTGCGCTGGGGCCAGCAGATACGCAGTATTTT. Amino acids: CASSPALGPADTQYF.

This clone appeared once. The CDR3 DNA is TGCGCCAGCAGCCAAGGGTTCCAGGATTACTCCTACGAGCAGTACTTC. This codes for CASSQGFQDYSYEQYF. V is TRBV4-1 and J is TRBJ2-7; D unclear. Trimming stripped 1 base from V and 0 bases from J, with 13 bases between. The germline CDR1 and CDR2 sequences are MGHRA and YSYEKL. CDR3 length: 16 residues.

The DNA of the CDR3 is TGCGCCAGCGGCGGACAGTCCGACTCTGGAAACACCATATATTTT. Amino acid sequence: CASGGQSDSGNTIYF. The gene calls are TRBV4-1 and TRBJ1-3, with TRBD1 as a possible D gene (6 bases). The CDR3 sequence is 15 residues long. Germline V lookup: CDR1 MGHRA, CDR2 YSYEKL. The germline V and J ends were trimmed by 8 bases and 0 bases, with 14 bases remaining between them.

The gene calls are TRBV4-1 and TRBJ2-1; 11 bases agree with TRBD1. Germline CDR1 is MGHRA and CDR2 is YSYEKL. The ends lost 5 bases at V and 6 bases at J; junction bases unmatched: 6. The CDR3 has 15 amino acids. The CDR3 spells CASSKAGQGGNEQFF. The CDR3 coding sequence is TGCGCCAGCAGCAAAGCGGGACAGGGGGGCAATGAGCAGTTCTTC.

This chain's CDR3 is CASSVSGGSFSNQPQHF. CDR3 DNA sequence: TGTGCCAGCAGTGTATCGGGGGGAAGTTTTAGCAATCAGCCCCAGCATTTT. The chain recombines TRBV6-1 with TRBJ1-5; TRBD1 is a possible D gene (5 bases). Per germline, CDR1 MNHNS and CDR2 SASEGT. This CDR3 has 17 amino acids. V lost 4 bases and J 0 bases, leaving 16 bases between the germline ends.

This clone was picked up one time. The chain carries TRBV12-5 and TRBJ1-3; tentatively, D is TRBD1 (5 bases). The CDR3 runs 16 residues. CDR1 and CDR2 (germline): LGHNT, FRNRAP. V lost 6 bases, J lost 3 bases, and 18 bases lay in between. CDR3 in amino acids: CASGPPAVRVGNTIYF. CDR3 in DNA: TGTGCTAGTGGACCCCCCGCTGTCAGGGTTGGAAACACCATATATTTT.